Shown below are 19 T cell receptor beta chains from a single sample sequenced in a study of blood T cell repertoires in COVID-19. Here immunoSEQ multiplex PCR was the method, and the copy in TCRdb shows in-frame clones only, minus some. The sample holds around 250,000 clones; approximately 84% are singletons and the top ten take approximately 15%. What was sequenced was PBMCs or T cells enriched from blood (not recorded which). These TCRs come from a man aged 40-49 years who had recovered from COVID-19.

The chain employs TRBV2 and TRBJ2-6; D perhaps matches TRBD2 (5 bases). CDR1 is SNHLY, CDR2 FYNNEI, per germline. The CDR3 loop spans 16 amino acids. V shed 6 bases and J shed 4 bases, with 16 bases lying between them. CDR3 sequence reads: CASSPRRGVGANVLTF. In DNA form, the CDR3 reads TGTGCCAGCAGCCCCCGCCGGGGTGTAGGGGCCAACGTCCTGACTTTC.

The genes are TRBV7-3 and TRBJ2-1; TRBD2 matches at 15 bases. Germline V gene data show CDR1 as SGHTA and CDR2 as FQGTGA. This CDR3 spans 15 amino acids. V lost 5 bases and J lost 7; bases outside the gene matches: 3. In nucleotides, the CDR3 is TGTGCCAGCAGCACGGGACTAGCGGGAGGTAATGAGCAGTTCTTC. It encodes CASSTGLAGGNEQFF.

This clone was recorded only once. The V and J genes are TRBV27 and TRBJ1-5, with a tentative D call TRBD1 (5 bases). The V and J ends lost 8 bases and 0 bases respectively, with 8 bases between them. This CDR3 has 13 amino acids. The germline gives CDR1 MNHEY, CDR2 SMNVEV (reference sequence). The CDR3 nucleotides read TGTGCCAGCGGGGGGGATAGCAATCAGCCCCAGCATTTT. Protein product: CASGGDSNQPQHF.

The genes are TRBV6-6 and TRBJ1-1; D gene ambiguous. In germline, CDR1 is MNHNY, CDR2 SVGAGI (reference sequence). Trimming pared 0 bases from V and 8 bases from J, leaving 7 bases between. The CDR3 extends over 12 amino acids. CDR3 region: CASSYSTQEAFF. The CDR3 nucleotides read TGTGCCAGCAGTTACTCGACACAGGAAGCTTTCTTT.

There are many counts of this clone. The J gene is TRBJ2-4, the V gene TRBV5-1, with 9 positions matching TRBD2. Germline V CDR1 and CDR2: SGHRS, YFSETQ. CDR3 length: 14 residues. V gave up 2 bases and J gave up 8 bases; unmatched junction bases: 5. The chain's CDR3 is CASSFEAGGHIQYF. DNA of the CDR3: TGCGCCAGCAGCTTTGAAGCGGGAGGTCACATTCAGTACTTC.

The chain employs TRBV10-3 and TRBJ2-7; 7 bases are a match to TRBD2. The CDR3 loop spans 15 amino acids. V trimming: 3 bases; J trimming: 0 bases; junction bases outside the gene matches: 5. Germline CDR1 ENHRY, CDR2 SYGVKD. In nucleotides, the CDR3 is TGTGCCATCAGTGACCCGGGACTACCCTCCTACGAGCAGTACTTC. Encoded protein: CAISDPGLPSYEQYF.

This clone was observed a few times. V is TRBV27 and J is TRBJ1-6; D is undetermined. The CDR3 has 15 amino acids. From germline, CDR1 is MNHEY and CDR2 SMNVEV (reference sequence). V lost 4 bases and J lost 0, with 7 bases in between. The CDR3 here is CASSYKSSYNSPLHF. Here the CDR3 DNA reads TGTGCCAGCAGTTATAAGAGCTCCTATAATTCACCCCTCCACTTT.

The chain couples TRBV27 to TRBJ1-4; 7 bases are a match to TRBD1. The CDR3 covers 21 residues. Germline V gene lookup returns CDR1 MNHEY and CDR2 SMNVEV (reference sequence). Trimming cost V 3 bases and J 4 bases; bases outside gene matches: 23. For the CDR3, the DNA is TGTGCCAGCAGTTTCCCCCCGGGGGTGGGGCAGGGGGGCCCCCTTAATGAAAAACTGTTTTTT. This gives the protein CASSFPPGVGQGGPLNEKLFF.

The rearrangement uses TRBV11-1 and TRBJ2-7, with 7 positions matching TRBD1. The CDR3 has 15 amino acids. Germline values: CDR1 SGHAT, CDR2 FQDESV (reference sequence). J lost 3 bases, V lost 3 bases, and 8 bases had no gene match. The CDR3 is CASSLDRGPYYEQYF. The CDR3 region has the DNA TGTGCCAGCAGCTTGGATAGGGGGCCCTACTACGAGCAGTACTTC.

J is TRBJ2-5 and V is TRBV6-2 or TRBV6-3; TRBD1 matches 8 bases. Germline-derived CDR1 and CDR2 are MNHEY and SVGEGT. The V segment lost 5 bases and the J segment 2 bases; nucleotides outside the gene matches: 7. The CDR3 is 15 residues long. In nucleotides, the CDR3 is TGTGCCAGCAGTAACCCCCGGACAGGGCAAGAGACCCAGTACTTC. Amino acid sequence: CASSNPRTGQETQYF.

The rearrangement links TRBV11-1 to TRBJ2-1; the D gene is possibly TRBD2 (5 bases). CDR1 is SGHAT, CDR2 FQDESV, per germline (reference sequence). V was clipped by 2 bases and J by 10 bases, with 15 bases between them. The CDR3 spans 14 residues. Here the CDR3 DNA reads TGTGCCAGCAGCTTACGGGCGGGTCTCGGGGAGCAGTTCTTC. This encodes CASSLRAGLGEQFF.

The table lists this clone with a count of one. The chain carries TRBV15 and TRBJ1-3, with D unclear. CDR3 size: 16 residues. The V and J ends lost 5 bases and 4 bases respectively, with 18 bases between them. The germline V gene encodes CDR1 LNHNV and CDR2 YYDKDF (reference sequence). CDR3 bases: TGTGCCACCAGCTATATCCACAAGACTACAGGAAACACCATATATTTT. It yields the protein CATSYIHKTTGNTIYF.

This clone was picked up a small number of times. The genes are TRBV5-1 and TRBJ2-2, with D possibly TRBD1 on 7 matching bases. CDR3 size: 14 residues. Trimming left V 4 bases short and J 6 bases short, with 13 bases between. Germline-derived CDR1 and CDR2 are SGHRS and YFSETQ. In DNA form, the CDR3 reads TGCGCCAGCAGCCCGGGAGACAGGGCCGGGGAGCTGTTTTTT. Encoded protein: CASSPGDRAGELFF.

This chain links TRBV5-4 with TRBJ1-6; the match to TRBD1 covers 7 bases. CDR3 size: 15 residues. The germline V gene has CDR1 SGHNT and CDR2 YYREEE (reference sequence). The V and J ends lost 5 bases and 7 bases, in that order; junction bases with no gene match: 9. CDR3 sequence: CASSSGGISNSPLHF. The DNA of the CDR3 is TGTGCCAGCAGTTCAGGGGGGATTTCGAATTCACCCCTCCACTTT.

The V call is TRBV28, the J call TRBJ2-7, with a tentative D call TRBD2 (6 bases). Germline CDR1 and CDR2: MDHEN and SYDVKM. V was cut by 4 bases and J by 1 base, with 14 bases left in between. This CDR3 is built from 15 residues. The CDR3 region has the DNA TGTGCCAGCAGTTCCCCGGGGGTCCAATCCTACGAGCAGTACTTC. Amino acid sequence: CASSSPGVQSYEQYF. Filled out from reference TRBV28 and TRBJ2-7, the complete variable domain reads DVKVTQSSRYLVKRTGEKVFLECVQDMDHENMFWYRQDPGLGLRLIYFSYDVKMKEKGDIPEGYSVSREKKERFSLILESASTNQTSMYLCASSSPGVQSYEQYFGPGTRLTVT.

This chain uses TRBV9 with TRBJ1-6; the match to TRBD1 covers 7 bases. Trimming cost V 3 bases and J 8 bases; bases outside gene matches: 11. CDR1 is SGDLS and CDR2 is YYNGEE in the germline V gene. The CDR3 has 16 residues. CDR3 residues: CASSDQQGRTHSPLHF. CDR3 in DNA: TGTGCCAGCAGCGACCAACAGGGGAGAACGCATTCACCCCTCCACTTT.

This chain uses TRBV24-1 with TRBJ1-1; TRBD1 is a possible D gene (6 bases). The CDR3 is made up of 11 amino acids. CDR1 and CDR2 from the germline V gene are KGHDR and SFDVKD. The ends were cut back, 6 bases at V and 8 bases at J, with 9 bases in the middle. The CDR3 DNA is TGTGCCACCAGTTTCGGGACAGAAGCTTTCTTT. Protein product: CATSFGTEAFF.

This chain joins TRBV10-3 and TRBJ1-1; TRBD1 is a possible D gene (6 bases). The V end was cut by 9 bases, the J end by 5 bases, with 16 bases between. Germline V CDR1 and CDR2: ENHRY, SYGVKD. The CDR3 extends over 13 amino acids. CDR3 in DNA: TGTGCCATTTCAGGGGCGGCCCGAACTGAAGCTTTCTTT. Protein product: CAISGAARTEAFF.

This chain uses TRBV19 with TRBJ2-1; no reliable D call. CDR1 is LNHDA, CDR2 SQIVND, per germline (reference sequence). The V and J ends lost 5 bases and 4 bases respectively, with 6 bases between them. CDR3 length: 12 amino acids. The CDR3 reads CASSLRYNEQFF. The CDR3 DNA reads as TGTGCCAGTAGTCTGAGATACAATGAGCAGTTCTTC.